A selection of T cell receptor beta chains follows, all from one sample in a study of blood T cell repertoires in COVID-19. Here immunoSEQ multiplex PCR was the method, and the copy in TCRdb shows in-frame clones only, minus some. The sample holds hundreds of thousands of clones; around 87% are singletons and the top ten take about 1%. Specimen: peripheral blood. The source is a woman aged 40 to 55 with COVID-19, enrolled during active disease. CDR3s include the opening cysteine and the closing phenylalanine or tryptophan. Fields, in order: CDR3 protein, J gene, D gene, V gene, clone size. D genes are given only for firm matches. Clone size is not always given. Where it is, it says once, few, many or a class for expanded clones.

CDR3 protein: CASKFTSGGGWISSYEQYF
J gene: TRBJ2-7
D gene: TRBD2
V gene: TRBV11-2
clone size: -

CDR3 protein: CASSQDFVVSGELFF
J gene: TRBJ2-2
D gene: -
V gene: TRBV3-1/TRBV3-2
clone size: -

CDR3 protein: CASSSPTGGNSPLHF
J gene: TRBJ1-6
D gene: TRBD1
V gene: TRBV7-9
clone size: -

CDR3 protein: CAISAPGTSRDEQFF
J gene: TRBJ2-1
D gene: TRBD2
V gene: TRBV10-3
clone size: -

CDR3 protein: CASSSSGPIIKYSYNEQFF
J gene: TRBJ2-1
D gene: -
V gene: TRBV27
clone size: -

CDR3 protein: CASSFGTSQETQYF
J gene: TRBJ2-5
D gene: TRBD2
V gene: TRBV5-1
clone size: -

CDR3 protein: CAWSVRLGTGPYGYTF
J gene: TRBJ1-2
D gene: TRBD1
V gene: TRBV30
clone size: -

CDR3 protein: CASSPDRGDYEQYF
J gene: TRBJ2-7
D gene: TRBD1
V gene: TRBV18
clone size: -

CDR3 protein: CASIRDRPGNTIYF
J gene: TRBJ1-3
D gene: TRBD1
V gene: TRBV2
clone size: -

CDR3 protein: CASSESIGSAHEQYF
J gene: TRBJ2-7
D gene: -
V gene: TRBV6-1
clone size: once

CDR3 protein: CASSIQQGTEAFF
J gene: TRBJ1-1
D gene: -
V gene: TRBV19
clone size: few

CDR3 protein: CASSLSGLAGTYEQYF
J gene: TRBJ2-7
D gene: TRBD2
V gene: TRBV13
clone size: -

CDR3 protein: CASSPFWGGIQETQYF
J gene: TRBJ2-5
D gene: TRBD2
V gene: TRBV7-2
clone size: -

CDR3 protein: CASSRETGIISGNTIYF
J gene: TRBJ1-3
D gene: TRBD1
V gene: TRBV4-3
clone size: -

CDR3 protein: CASSSFPLTGGTEAFF
J gene: TRBJ1-1
D gene: TRBD1
V gene: TRBV5-1
clone size: -

CDR3 protein: CATRSEGAKNTEAFF
J gene: TRBJ1-1
D gene: TRBD1
V gene: TRBV28
clone size: -

CDR3 protein: CASSLGQVRHSPLHF
J gene: TRBJ1-6
D gene: TRBD1
V gene: TRBV6-5
clone size: few

CDR3 protein: CASSPGTGRNYGYTF
J gene: TRBJ1-2
D gene: TRBD1
V gene: TRBV28
clone size: -

CDR3 protein: CASSARLMGARWDTEAFF
J gene: TRBJ1-1
D gene: -
V gene: TRBV7-2
clone size: -

CDR3 protein: CALRGNHGYTF
J gene: TRBJ1-2
D gene: -
V gene: TRBV19
clone size: -

CDR3 protein: CASRGGSSGNTIYF
J gene: TRBJ1-3
D gene: -
V gene: TRBV7-9
clone size: -

CDR3 protein: CAISGASGRPYEQYF
J gene: TRBJ2-7
D gene: TRBD2
V gene: TRBV10-3
clone size: -

CDR3 protein: CASSLGGYYGYTF
J gene: TRBJ1-2
D gene: -
V gene: TRBV18
clone size: -

CDR3 protein: CASSLEGTARFTDTQYF
J gene: TRBJ2-3
D gene: TRBD1
V gene: TRBV7-3
clone size: -

CDR3 protein: CASSSTLGSGNFAGELFF
J gene: TRBJ2-2
D gene: TRBD2
V gene: TRBV7-9
clone size: few

CDR3 protein: CASSLAGGPNTEAFF
J gene: TRBJ1-1
D gene: -
V gene: TRBV7-6
clone size: -

CDR3 protein: CASSIRGVDGYTF
J gene: TRBJ1-2
D gene: -
V gene: TRBV19
clone size: -

CDR3 protein: CASRDPGQGYNSPLHF
J gene: TRBJ1-6
D gene: TRBD1
V gene: TRBV19
clone size: -

CDR3 protein: CASSGLAGGRYEQYF
J gene: TRBJ2-7
D gene: TRBD2
V gene: TRBV5-6
clone size: -

CDR3 protein: CASSLWGAGGTEAFF
J gene: TRBJ1-1
D gene: -
V gene: TRBV28
clone size: -

CDR3 protein: CATSDSGQGADEQYF
J gene: TRBJ2-7
D gene: TRBD1
V gene: TRBV24-1
clone size: -

CDR3 protein: CASRTGGWYGYTF
J gene: TRBJ1-2
D gene: TRBD1
V gene: TRBV27
clone size: -

CDR3 protein: CASSWTSGVSGEQFF
J gene: TRBJ2-1
D gene: TRBD2
V gene: TRBV25-1
clone size: -

CDR3 protein: CASVVNTEAFF
J gene: TRBJ1-1
D gene: -
V gene: TRBV2
clone size: once

CDR3 protein: CASSIPGQGTEQYF
J gene: TRBJ2-7
D gene: TRBD1
V gene: TRBV6-2/TRBV6-3
clone size: -

CDR3 protein: CASSQDGWRGYTF
J gene: TRBJ1-2
D gene: -
V gene: TRBV3-1/TRBV3-2
clone size: -

CDR3 protein: CASSQAHYNTEAFF
J gene: TRBJ1-1
D gene: -
V gene: TRBV3-1/TRBV3-2
clone size: -

CDR3 protein: CASSIVGARVGEQPQHF
J gene: TRBJ1-5
D gene: -
V gene: TRBV19
clone size: once

CDR3 protein: CASRMGREAFF
J gene: TRBJ1-1
D gene: -
V gene: TRBV6-4
clone size: -

CDR3 protein: CASSYGAAPSTDTQYF
J gene: TRBJ2-3
D gene: -
V gene: TRBV6-5
clone size: -

CDR3 protein: CASSPYSTPEAFF
J gene: TRBJ1-1
D gene: -
V gene: TRBV7-9
clone size: once